This entry features one TCR beta chain sequence. A J-beta primer mix and a sample-barcoded 5' primer were used in a second PCR of about 6 to 12 cycles. TCRdb independently ran MiXCR on the 5' RACE reads; one entry per CDR3 protein. The repertoire holds approximately 800,000 distinct CDR3 sequences, with roughly 60% as singletons. This entry comes from a study of blood T cells in healthy people across ages. The sequenced material came from blood. The sequence derives from a man aged 25 to 40 in good health.

This CDR3 reads CASSPPGLGNEQFF. The CDR3 region has the DNA TGTGCCAGCAGCCCCCCCGGGCTTGGGAATGAGCAGTTCTTC. The chain employs TRBV7-2 and TRBJ2-1, with unresolved D. The germline V and J ends were trimmed by 5 bases and 7 bases, with 15 bases remaining between them. The CDR3 contains 14 residues. Germline-derived CDR1 and CDR2 are SGHTA and FQGNSA.